These 7 T cell receptor beta chains were all obtained from the same sample, sequenced in a study of OX40 agonist ivuxolimab in advanced cancers. Libraries were made using the immunoSEQ multiplex PCR assay. The clones in this table, taken by TCRdb from immuneACCESS, are in-frame only. Not every clone is retained; where verified, under half of the shortfall comes from an unresolved V gene, and the cause of the rest is unknown. For this sample the table gives under 75,000 clones, of which more than 85% were detected only once. 6.5% to 8.5% of the sample belongs to the ten largest clones. The sequenced sample was CD4+ or CD8+ T cells sorted from blood, obtained in a trial of the OX40 agonist ivuxolimab. The source is an adult with an advanced solid tumor such as melanoma, head and neck, liver or kidney cancer.

The CDR3 is CASSAYRASEQETQYF. The CDR3 nucleotides read TGTGCCAGCAGCGCCTACAGGGCTTCGGAACAAGAGACCCAGTACTTC. The chain is built from TRBV7-8 and TRBJ2-5; a possible D gene is TRBD1 (6 bases). CDR1 SGHVS and CDR2 FQNEAQ come from the germline V gene. V lost 5 bases and J 2 bases, leaving 18 bases between the germline ends. This CDR3 has 16 residues.

The gene calls are TRBV9 and TRBJ2-7; D possibly corresponds to TRBD2 (6 bases). Trimming left V 0 bases short and J 6 bases short, with 10 bases between. The CDR3 is made up of 13 amino acids. Germline lookup yields CDR1 SGDLS and CDR2 YYNGEE. DNA for the CDR3: TGTGCCAGCAGCGTAGGGGAGGTCTTCGAGCAGTACTTC. It encodes CASSVGEVFEQYF.

The genes are TRBV5-1 and TRBJ2-2, with a tentative D call TRBD1 (6 bases). Trimming stripped 3 bases from V and 6 bases from J, with 15 bases between. Germline-derived CDR1 and CDR2 are SGHRS and YFSETQ. This CDR3 spans 15 amino acids. CDR3 protein: CASSSLDSSPGELFF. CDR3 sequence (DNA): TGCGCCAGCAGCTCTTTGGACAGCAGCCCCGGGGAGCTGTTTTTT.

The chain recombines TRBV4-1 with TRBJ2-1; D unclear. Trimming stripped 1 base from V and 9 bases from J, with 4 bases between. The CDR3 extends over 11 amino acids. Germline V gene data show CDR1 as MGHRA and CDR2 as YSYEKL. CDR3 protein: CASSQVGEQFF. CDR3 nucleotide sequence: TGCGCCAGCAGCCAAGTGGGTGAGCAGTTCTTC.

The CDR3 sequence: CASSRGATTYEQYF. The CDR3 region has the DNA TGTGCCAGCAGCCGCGGGGCCACGACCTACGAGCAGTACTTC. This chain joins TRBV5-5 and TRBJ2-7; weak D call: TRBD2 (6 bases). Germline-derived CDR1 and CDR2 are SGHKS and YYEKEE (reference sequence). The CDR3 has 14 residues. Trimming took off 4 bases at V and 2 bases at J, with 13 bases between the two ends.

The rearrangement uses TRBV10-3 and TRBJ2-5, with TRBD2 identical over 10 bases. J gave up 0 bases and V 5 bases, and 6 bases lay outside the gene matches. Germline assignment: CDR1 ENHRY and CDR2 SYGVKD. This CDR3 has 16 residues. CDR3 protein: CAISSGGVSYQETQYF. CDR3 DNA sequence: TGTGCCATCAGTAGCGGGGGGGTATCGTACCAAGAGACCCAGTACTTC.

V is TRBV19 and J is TRBJ2-3; D is unclear. The CDR3 sequence is 13 residues long. Germline CDR1 is LNHDA and CDR2 is SQIVND (reference sequence). Trimming cost V 5 bases and J 4 bases, with 10 bases left between them. The CDR3 reads CASSPPKADTQYF. In nucleotides, the CDR3 is TGTGCCAGTAGTCCTCCTAAGGCAGATACGCAGTATTTT.